These T cell receptor beta chains were read from a single sample in a study of OX40 agonist ivuxolimab in advanced cancers. Using immunoSEQ multiplex PCR, the repertoire was profiled, and TCRdb retains in-frame clones only, with some absent. The sample holds about 83,000 clones, about 88% seen once. Sequences were derived from CD4+ or CD8+ T cells sorted from blood, sampled in a trial of the OX40 agonist ivuxolimab. The receptors here all came from an adult with an advanced solid tumor such as melanoma, head and neck, liver or kidney cancer. The CDR3 runs from the conserved cysteine through the conserved F or W. The D gene is left open where the match is weak. Clone size is shown for a subset of rows, as once, few, many or a class of expanded clone.

V,D,size,J,DNA,CDR3
TRBV5-1,.,.,TRBJ2-1,TGCGCCAGCAGCTTGTCGGGCGACTCTTACAATGAGCAGTTCTTC,CASSLSGDSYNEQFF
TRBV9,TRBD1,.,TRBJ2-7,TGTGCCAGCAGCGTAGAGGCAGGGGGCCAGAGCGAGCAGTACTTC,CASSVEAGGQSEQYF
TRBV5-1,.,.,TRBJ2-1,TGCGCCAGCAGTCGTTCCGGGACCCCAACCTACAATGAGCAGTTCTTC,CASSRSGTPTYNEQFF
TRBV7-8,.,once,TRBJ2-7,TGTGCCAGCAGCCCGTCGCGGGACGTGTCTCGTAGGTACGAGCAGTACTTC,CASSPSRDVSRRYEQYF
TRBV19,.,.,TRBJ2-5,TGTGCCAGTAGTATAGATCACCGGGATGGGACCCAGTACTTC,CASSIDHRDGTQYF
TRBV5-5,.,.,TRBJ1-4,TGTGCCAGCAGCCCCCTTTTGACGGGCACTAATGAAAAACTGTTTTTT,CASSPLLTGTNEKLFF
TRBV2,.,.,TRBJ1-2,TGTGCCAGCAGTGAAGCGGGCAGGAACTATGGCTACACCTTC,CASSEAGRNYGYTF
TRBV30,.,.,TRBJ1-5,TGTGCCTGGAGCAAACCCGGGGGGCTAGGTAGCAATCAGCCCCAGCATTTT,CAWSKPGGLGSNQPQHF
TRBV15,TRBD2,.,TRBJ2-7,TGTGCCACCAGCAGAGGCGCGGGAGTCTACGAGCAGTACTTC,CATSRGAGVYEQYF
TRBV2,.,few,TRBJ2-5,TGTGCCAGCATTCGGGGGACAGTTGCCGGACCGCGGCACCAAGAGACCCAGTACTTC,CASIRGTVAGPRHQETQYF
TRBV18,TRBD2,.,TRBJ2-1,TGTGCCAGCTCACCGGGGACTAGCGTTGAAGGTGAGCAGTTCTTC,CASSPGTSVEGEQFF
TRBV10-2,.,.,TRBJ1-5,TGCGCCAGCAGTGAGCCAGGGTTTCCGAATCAGCCCCAGCATTTT,CASSEPGFPNQPQHF
TRBV5-8,.,.,TRBJ1-5,TGTGCCAGCAGCTTGAAACCTCTTCTTTCCAATCAGCCCCAGCATTTT,CASSLKPLLSNQPQHF
TRBV12-5,.,.,TRBJ1-2,TGTGCTAGTGGTTTGGTACCCCAGGCCCACTATGGCTACACCTTC,CASGLVPQAHYGYTF
TRBV6-4,.,.,TRBJ2-3,TGTGCCAGCAGTGAGGGGAGCACAGATACGCAGTATTTT,CASSEGSTDTQYF
TRBV6-5,.,.,TRBJ1-1,TGTGCCAGCAGTCGAGGGGTTACTGAAGCTTTCTTT,CASSRGVTEAFF
TRBV29-1,.,.,TRBJ2-7,TGCAGCGTTGAGACAGTTCCCTACGAGCAGTACTTC,CSVETVPYEQYF
TRBV7-3,TRBD1,.,TRBJ2-1,TGTGCCAGCAGCTTAGAAGGTTGGAGGACAGGGTTAAGGAATGAGCAGTTCTTC,CASSLEGWRTGLRNEQFF
TRBV9,TRBD2,.,TRBJ2-3,TGTGCCAGCAGCCCTAAATTGACTAGCGGGTACACAGATACGCAGTATTTT,CASSPKLTSGYTDTQYF
TRBV5-1,.,.,TRBJ1-1,TGCGCCAGCAGCTTGGAATCGGGATTGAACACTGAAGCTTTCTTT,CASSLESGLNTEAFF
TRBV10-3,.,.,TRBJ1-2,TGTGCCATCAGTGAACCCCGGGCCGCAAATTATGGCTACACCTTC,CAISEPRAANYGYTF
TRBV18,TRBD2,.,TRBJ2-7,TGTGCCAGCTCACGGCTAGCGGGAGGGACCTACGAGCAGTACTTC,CASSRLAGGTYEQYF
TRBV5-1,.,few,TRBJ2-7,TGCGCCAGCAGCTTCTCAGTGGGATACTCTACCTACGAGCAGTACTTC,CASSFSVGYSTYEQYF
TRBV28,TRBD2,.,TRBJ2-1,TGTGCCAGCAGTTCCCCCAAGCGGGGGAAGGCCTTTGAGCAGTTCTTC,CASSSPKRGKAFEQFF
TRBV10-3,TRBD1,.,TRBJ2-3,TGTGCCATCAGCTCCGACAGGGGGGGCACAGATACGCAGTATTTT,CAISSDRGGTDTQYF
TRBV7-2,.,.,TRBJ2-7,TGTGCCAGCAGCTTGCTCGGGGGCAACTACTACGAGCAGTACTTC,CASSLLGGNYYEQYF
TRBV4-1,.,.,TRBJ2-7,TGCGCCAGCAGCCAAGCGACGGCCCTTCGGGGCGAGCAGTACTTC,CASSQATALRGEQYF
TRBV7-9,TRBD2,.,TRBJ2-1,TGTGCCAGCAGCCCCGCGGGAGTATACAATGAGCAGTTCTTC,CASSPAGVYNEQFF
TRBV18,.,.,TRBJ2-1,TGTGCCAGCTCACCACGGCGTGAGCAGTTCTTC,CASSPRREQFF